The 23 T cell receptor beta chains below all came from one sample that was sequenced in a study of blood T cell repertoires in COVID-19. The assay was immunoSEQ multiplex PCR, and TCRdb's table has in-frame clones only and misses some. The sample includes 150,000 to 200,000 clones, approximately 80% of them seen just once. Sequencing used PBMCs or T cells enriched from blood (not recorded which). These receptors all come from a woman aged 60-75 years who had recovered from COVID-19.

CDR3 residues: CATSSVGLTPHYGYTF. The CDR3 DNA is TGTGCCACCAGCAGCGTCGGACTCACTCCACACTATGGCTACACCTTC. V and J are TRBV15 and TRBJ1-2; D gene ambiguous. CDR3 length equals 16 residues. V lost 3 bases and J 3 bases, leaving 17 bases between the germline ends. CDR1 LNHNV and CDR2 YYDKDF come from the germline V gene (reference sequence).

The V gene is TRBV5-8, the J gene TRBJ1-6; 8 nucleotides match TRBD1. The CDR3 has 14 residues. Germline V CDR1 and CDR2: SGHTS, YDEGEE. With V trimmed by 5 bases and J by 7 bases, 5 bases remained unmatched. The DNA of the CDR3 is TGTGCCAGCAGTCATACAGGGGGGAATTCACCCCTCCACTTT. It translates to CASSHTGGNSPLHF. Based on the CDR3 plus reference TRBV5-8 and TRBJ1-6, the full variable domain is EAGVTQSPTHLIKTRGQQATLRCSPISGHTSVYWYQQALGLGLQFLLWYDEGEERNRGNFPPRFSGRQFPNYSSELNVNALELEDSALYLCASSHTGGNSPLHFGNGTRLTVT.

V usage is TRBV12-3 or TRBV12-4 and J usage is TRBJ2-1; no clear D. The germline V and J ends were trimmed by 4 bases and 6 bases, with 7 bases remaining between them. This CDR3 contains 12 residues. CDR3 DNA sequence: TGTGCCAGCAGTTCGTCGTCCAATGAGCAGTTCTTC. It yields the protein CASSSSSNEQFF.

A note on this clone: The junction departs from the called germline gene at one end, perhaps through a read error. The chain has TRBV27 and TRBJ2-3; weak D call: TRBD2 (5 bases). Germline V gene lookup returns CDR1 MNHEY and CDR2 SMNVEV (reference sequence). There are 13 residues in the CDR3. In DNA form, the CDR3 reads TGTGTCAGCAACATGCGCGGGTCAGATACGCAGTATTTT. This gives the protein CVSNMRGSDTQYF.

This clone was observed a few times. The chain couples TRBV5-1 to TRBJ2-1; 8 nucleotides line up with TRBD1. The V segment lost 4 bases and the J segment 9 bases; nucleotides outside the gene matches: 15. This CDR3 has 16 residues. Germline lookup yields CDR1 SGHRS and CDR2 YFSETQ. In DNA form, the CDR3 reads TGCGCCAGCAGCCCGGGACAGGACCCTCTAGCCGGTGAGCAGTTCTTC. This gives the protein CASSPGQDPLAGEQFF.

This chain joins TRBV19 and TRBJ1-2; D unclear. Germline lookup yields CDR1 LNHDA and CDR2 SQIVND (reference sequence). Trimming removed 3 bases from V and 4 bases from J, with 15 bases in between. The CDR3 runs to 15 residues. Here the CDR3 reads CASSIPGEPGYGYTF. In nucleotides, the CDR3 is TGTGCCAGTAGTATTCCCGGGGAGCCGGGCTATGGCTACACCTTC.

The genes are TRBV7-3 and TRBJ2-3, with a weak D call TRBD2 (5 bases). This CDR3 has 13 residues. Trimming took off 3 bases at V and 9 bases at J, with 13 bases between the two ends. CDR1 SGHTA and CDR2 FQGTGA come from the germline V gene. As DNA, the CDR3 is TGTGCCAGCAGCTTGGCGGACCGCGGGACGCAGTATTTT. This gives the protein CASSLADRGTQYF.

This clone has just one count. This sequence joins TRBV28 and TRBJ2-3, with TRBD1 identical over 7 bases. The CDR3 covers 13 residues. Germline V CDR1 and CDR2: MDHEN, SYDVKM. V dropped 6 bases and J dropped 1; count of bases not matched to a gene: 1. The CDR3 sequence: CASSQGGTDTQYF. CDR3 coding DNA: TGTGCCAGCAGCCAGGGGGGCACAGATACGCAGTATTTT.

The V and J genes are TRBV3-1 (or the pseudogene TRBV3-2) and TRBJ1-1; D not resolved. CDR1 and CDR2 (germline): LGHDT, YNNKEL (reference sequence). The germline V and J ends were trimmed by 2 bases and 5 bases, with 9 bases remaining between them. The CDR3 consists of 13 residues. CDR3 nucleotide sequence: TGTGCCAGCAGCCAATTCGTGAGTACTGAAGCTTTCTTT. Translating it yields CASSQFVSTEAFF.

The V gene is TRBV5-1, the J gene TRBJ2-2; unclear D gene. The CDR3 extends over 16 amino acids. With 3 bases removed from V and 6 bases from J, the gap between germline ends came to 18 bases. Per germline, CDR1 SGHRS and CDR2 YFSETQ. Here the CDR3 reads CASSSPRVEAPGELFF. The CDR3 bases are TGCGCCAGCAGCTCCCCCCGGGTCGAGGCCCCCGGGGAGCTGTTTTTT.

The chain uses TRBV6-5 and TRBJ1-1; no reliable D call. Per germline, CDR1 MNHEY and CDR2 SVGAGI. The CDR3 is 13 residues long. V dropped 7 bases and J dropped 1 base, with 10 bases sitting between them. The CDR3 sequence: CASIPTRNTEAFF. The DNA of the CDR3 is TGTGCCAGCATCCCCACGAGGAACACTGAAGCTTTCTTT.

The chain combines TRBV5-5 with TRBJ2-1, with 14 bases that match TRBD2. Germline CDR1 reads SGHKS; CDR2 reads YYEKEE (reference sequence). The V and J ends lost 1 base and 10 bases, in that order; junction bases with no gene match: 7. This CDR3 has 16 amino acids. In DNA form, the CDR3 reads TGTGCCAGCAGCTTGTTGGGGACTAGCGGGAGTAGGGAGCAGTTCTTC. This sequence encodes CASSLLGTSGSREQFF. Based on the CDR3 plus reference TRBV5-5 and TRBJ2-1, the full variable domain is DAGVTQSPTHLIKTRGQQVTLRCSPISGHKSVSWYQQVLGQGPQFIFQYYEKEERGRGNFPDRFSARQFPNYSSELNVNALLLGDSALYLCASSLLGTSGSREQFFGPGTRLTVL.

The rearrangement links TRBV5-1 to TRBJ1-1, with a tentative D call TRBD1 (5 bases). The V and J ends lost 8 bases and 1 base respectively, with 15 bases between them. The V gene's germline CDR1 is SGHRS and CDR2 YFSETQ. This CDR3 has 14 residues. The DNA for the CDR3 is TGCGCCAGTACGCGCAGGGCAGAGAACACTGAAGCTTTCTTT. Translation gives CASTRRAENTEAFF.

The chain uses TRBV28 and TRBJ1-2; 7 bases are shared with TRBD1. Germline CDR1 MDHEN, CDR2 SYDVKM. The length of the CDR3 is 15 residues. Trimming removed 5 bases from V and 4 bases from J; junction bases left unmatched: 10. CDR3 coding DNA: TGTGCCAGCAGTCCAGGACAGGAGCGGAGCTATGGCTACACCTTC. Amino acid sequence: CASSPGQERSYGYTF.

CDR3 protein: CASSSDGTDTDTQYF. CDR3 coding DNA: TGTGCCAGCAGCTCTGACGGGACTGATACAGATACGCAGTATTTT. The chain joins TRBV5-8 to TRBJ2-3; D is perhaps TRBD2 (6 bases). V was cut by 3 bases and J by 3 bases, with 14 bases left in between. Germline loops: CDR1 SGHTS, CDR2 YDEGEE. The CDR3 spans 15 residues.

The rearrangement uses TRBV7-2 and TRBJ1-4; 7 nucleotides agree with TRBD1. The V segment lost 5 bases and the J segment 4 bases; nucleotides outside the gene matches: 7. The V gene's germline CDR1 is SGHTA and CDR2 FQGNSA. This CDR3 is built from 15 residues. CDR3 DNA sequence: TGTGCCAGCAGCACACAGGGGTCCCATAATGAAAAACTGTTTTTT. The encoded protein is CASSTQGSHNEKLFF.

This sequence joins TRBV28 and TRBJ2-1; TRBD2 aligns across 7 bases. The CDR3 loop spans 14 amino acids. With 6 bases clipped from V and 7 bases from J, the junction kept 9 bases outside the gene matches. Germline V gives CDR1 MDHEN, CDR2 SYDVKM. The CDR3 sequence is CASSPRPRENEQFF. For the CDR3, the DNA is TGTGCCAGCAGCCCGAGGCCGCGGGAGAATGAGCAGTTCTTC.

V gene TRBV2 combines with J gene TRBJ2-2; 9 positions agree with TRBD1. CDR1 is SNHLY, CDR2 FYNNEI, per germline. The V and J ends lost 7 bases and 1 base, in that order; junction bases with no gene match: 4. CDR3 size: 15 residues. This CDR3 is CASNRGQGNTGELFF. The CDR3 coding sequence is TGTGCCAGCAACCGGGGACAGGGGAACACCGGGGAGCTGTTTTTT.

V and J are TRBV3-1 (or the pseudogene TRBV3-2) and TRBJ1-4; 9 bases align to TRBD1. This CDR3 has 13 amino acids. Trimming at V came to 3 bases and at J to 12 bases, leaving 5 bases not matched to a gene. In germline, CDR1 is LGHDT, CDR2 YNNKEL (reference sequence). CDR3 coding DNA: TGTGCCAGCAGCCAGGCGGACAGGGGTGAACTGTTTTTT. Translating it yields CASSQADRGELFF.

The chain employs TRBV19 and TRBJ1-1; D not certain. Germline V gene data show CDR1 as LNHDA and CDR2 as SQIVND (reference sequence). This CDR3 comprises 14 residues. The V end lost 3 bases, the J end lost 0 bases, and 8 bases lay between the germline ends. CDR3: CASSMVVMNTEAFF. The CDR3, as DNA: TGTGCCAGTAGTATGGTAGTTATGAACACTGAAGCTTTCTTT.

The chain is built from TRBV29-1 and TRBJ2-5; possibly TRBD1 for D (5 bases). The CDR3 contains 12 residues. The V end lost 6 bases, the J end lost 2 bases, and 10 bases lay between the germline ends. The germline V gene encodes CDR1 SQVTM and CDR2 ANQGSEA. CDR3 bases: TGCAGCGTCGGACAATTTCAAGAGACCCAGTACTTC. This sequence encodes CSVGQFQETQYF.

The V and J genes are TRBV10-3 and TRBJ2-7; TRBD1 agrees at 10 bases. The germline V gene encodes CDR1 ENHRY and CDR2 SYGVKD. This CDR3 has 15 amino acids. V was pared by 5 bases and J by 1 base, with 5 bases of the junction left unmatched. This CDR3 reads CAISRGTGVSYEQYF. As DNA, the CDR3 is TGTGCCATCAGTCGGGGGACAGGGGTTTCCTACGAGCAGTACTTC.

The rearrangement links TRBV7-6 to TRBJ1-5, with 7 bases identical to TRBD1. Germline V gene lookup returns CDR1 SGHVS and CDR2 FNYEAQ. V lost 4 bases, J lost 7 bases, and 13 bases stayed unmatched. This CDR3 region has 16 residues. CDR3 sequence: CASSWPGQSLGQPQHF. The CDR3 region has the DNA TGTGCCAGCAGCTGGCCGGGACAGAGTCTCGGGCAGCCCCAGCATTTT.